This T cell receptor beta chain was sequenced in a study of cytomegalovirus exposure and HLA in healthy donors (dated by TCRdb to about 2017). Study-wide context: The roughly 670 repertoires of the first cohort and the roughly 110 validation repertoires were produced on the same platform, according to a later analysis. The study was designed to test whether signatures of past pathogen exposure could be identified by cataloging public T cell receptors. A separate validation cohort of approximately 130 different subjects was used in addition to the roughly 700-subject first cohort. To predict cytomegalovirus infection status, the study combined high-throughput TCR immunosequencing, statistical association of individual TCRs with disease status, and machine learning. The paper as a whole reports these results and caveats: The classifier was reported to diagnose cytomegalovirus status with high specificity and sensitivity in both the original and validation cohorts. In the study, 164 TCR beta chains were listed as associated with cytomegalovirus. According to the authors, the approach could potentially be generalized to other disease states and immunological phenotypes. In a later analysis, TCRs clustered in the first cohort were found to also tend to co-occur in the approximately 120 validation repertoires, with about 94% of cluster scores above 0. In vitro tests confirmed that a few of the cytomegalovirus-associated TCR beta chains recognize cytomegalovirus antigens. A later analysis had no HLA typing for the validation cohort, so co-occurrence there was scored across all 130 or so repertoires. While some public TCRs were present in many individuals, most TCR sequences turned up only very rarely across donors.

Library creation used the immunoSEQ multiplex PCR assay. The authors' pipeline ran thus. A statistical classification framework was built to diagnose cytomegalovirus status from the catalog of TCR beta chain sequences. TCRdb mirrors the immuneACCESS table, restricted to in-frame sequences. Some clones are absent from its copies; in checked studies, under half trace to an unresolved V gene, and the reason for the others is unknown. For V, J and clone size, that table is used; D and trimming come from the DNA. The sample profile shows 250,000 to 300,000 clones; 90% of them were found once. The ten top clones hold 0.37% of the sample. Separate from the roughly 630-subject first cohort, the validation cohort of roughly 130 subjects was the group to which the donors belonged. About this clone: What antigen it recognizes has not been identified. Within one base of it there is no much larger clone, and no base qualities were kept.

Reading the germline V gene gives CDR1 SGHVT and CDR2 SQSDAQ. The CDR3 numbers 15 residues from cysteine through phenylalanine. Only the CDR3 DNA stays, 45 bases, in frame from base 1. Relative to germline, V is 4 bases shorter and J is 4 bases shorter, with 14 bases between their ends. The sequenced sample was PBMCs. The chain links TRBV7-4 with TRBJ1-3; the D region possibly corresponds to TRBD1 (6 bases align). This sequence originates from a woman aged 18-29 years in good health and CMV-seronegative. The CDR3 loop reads CASSSQGTSGNTIYF. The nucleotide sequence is TGTGCCAGCAGCTCCCAAGGGACATCGGGAAACACCATATATTTT.